This T cell receptor (beta chain) was sequenced for a study of CD8 T cells in Susac syndrome. Sequencing targeted TCR beta in T cells from blood (CD8+ and CD4+). TEMRA cells were enriched by FACS, and CD4+ and CD8+ T cells were negatively isolated. The CDR3 sequence is 17 residues long. J was trimmed by 4 bases and V by 4 bases; bases with no gene match: 11. Germline-derived CDR1 and CDR2 are SGDLS and YYNGEE. Reverse transcription used about 0.45 to 1 ug RNA and random hexamers. Amplification of TCR beta CDR3 spanned 54 Vbeta and 13 Jbeta via immunoSEQ multiplex PCR. TCRdb re-called the immunoSEQ multiplex PCR reads through MiXCR, storing one row per CDR3 protein. This sample yields tens of thousands of distinct CDR3 sequences, of which more than 80% are seen a single time; 0.2% belongs to the top ten.

The receptor was derived from a human donor in good health. This chain uses TRBV9 with TRBJ1-6; TRBD1 agrees at 7 bases. Sequenced sample: CD8+ T cells from PBMCs. CDR3 bases: TGTGCCAGCAGCCCTGGGGGGACAGTGATATATAATTCACCCCTCCACTTT. Protein product: CASSPGGTVIYNSPLHF.